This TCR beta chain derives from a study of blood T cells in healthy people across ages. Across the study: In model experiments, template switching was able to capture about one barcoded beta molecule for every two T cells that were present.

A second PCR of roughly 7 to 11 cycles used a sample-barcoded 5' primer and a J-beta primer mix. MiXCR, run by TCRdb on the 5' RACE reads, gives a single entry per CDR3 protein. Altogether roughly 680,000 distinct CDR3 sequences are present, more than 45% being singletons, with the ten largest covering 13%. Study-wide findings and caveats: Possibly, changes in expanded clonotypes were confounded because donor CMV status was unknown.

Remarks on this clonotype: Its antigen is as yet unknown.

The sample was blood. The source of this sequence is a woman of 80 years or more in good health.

The CDR3 region is CSARVPSGYEQYF. The CDR3 DNA sequence: TGCAGTGCTAGAGTTCCTAGCGGCTACGAGCAGTACTTC. This chain links TRBV20-1 with TRBJ2-7; 7 bases agree with TRBD2. V trimming: 1 base; J trimming: 3 bases; junction bases outside the gene matches: 3. Germline CDR1 reads DFQATT; CDR2 reads SNEGSKA (reference sequence). CDR3 length equals 13 residues.